Listed below are T cell receptor beta chains from one sample, sequenced in a study of T-cell memory formation after mild COVID-19. TCRdb itself ran the 5' RACE reads through MiXCR, one entry per CDR3 protein. The sample includes approximately 150,000 distinct CDR3 sequences, approximately 14% seen only once; the top ten take 11% to 15%. Sequencing was done on a sample of PBMCs or a T cell subset sorted from them (not recorded which). The receptors were gathered from an adult woman who had mild COVID-19 (a few samples of this study predate the infection). Cell type and time point are not known. CDR3s include the opening cysteine and the closing phenylalanine or tryptophan. A D gene is named only where the DNA matches it firmly. Not all rows give a size; the values are once, few, many and, for expanded clones, a class.

length,V,J,size,D,CDR3,DNA
15,TRBV19,TRBJ1-5,-,TRBD1,CASRTTGGHNQPQHF,TGTGCCAGTAGGACAACAGGGGGCCACAATCAGCCCCAGCATTTT
15,TRBV6-2/TRBV6-3,TRBJ2-7,-,TRBD1,CASSPTGQGIYEQYF,TGTGCCAGCAGCCCTACCGGACAGGGGATTTACGAGCAGTACTTC
15,TRBV6-5,TRBJ2-3,-,-,CASSYGTARSDTQYF,TGTGCCAGCAGTTACGGGACTGCGCGTTCAGATACGCAGTATTTT
15,TRBV3-1,TRBJ1-1,-,TRBD1,CASSPGQGARTEAFF,TGTGCCAGCAGCCCGGGACAGGGGGCGAGAACTGAAGCTTTCTTT
18,TRBV7-8,TRBJ2-1,-,-,CASTDRDWANILYNEQFF,TGTGCCAGCACCGACCGGGACTGGGCGAACATCTTGTACAATGAGCAGTTCTTC
16,TRBV7-2,TRBJ2-7,many,-,CASSLAAGPPSYEQYF,TGTGCCAGCAGCTTAGCGGCGGGGCCGCCCTCCTACGAGCAGTACTTC
13,TRBV30,TRBJ2-1,few,TRBD2,CAWTFGLAAEQFF,TGTGCCTGGACCTTCGGACTAGCTGCTGAGCAGTTCTTC
14,TRBV29-1,TRBJ2-1,few,TRBD1,CSVVGTVPINEQFF,TGCAGCGTTGTTGGGACAGTGCCGATCAATGAGCAGTTCTTC
18,TRBV11-3,TRBJ2-1,-,-,CASSLGAVGAGKHNEQFF,TGTGCCAGCAGCTTAGGGGCCGTGGGCGCTGGAAAACACAATGAGCAGTTCTTC
13,TRBV6-1,TRBJ1-2,-,-,CASSERGGFGYTF,TGTGCCAGCAGTGAAAGAGGAGGGTTTGGCTACACCTTC
18,TRBV7-2,TRBJ2-1,few,TRBD2,CASSLGPYGGNSYNEQFF,TGTGCCAGCAGCTTGGGGCCCTACGGGGGGAACTCCTACAATGAGCAGTTCTTC
16,TRBV15,TRBJ2-1,few,TRBD2,CATSRDGSGSYYEQFF,TGTGCCACCAGCAGAGATGGGAGCGGGAGTTATTATGAGCAGTTCTTC
14,TRBV5-1,TRBJ2-5,once,TRBD2,CASRTSGGQETQYF,TGCGCCAGCAGAACTAGCGGGGGGCAAGAGACCCAGTACTTC
15,TRBV12-3/TRBV12-4,TRBJ2-7,few,-,CASSFEGFPRDEQYF,TGTGCCAGCAGTTTTGAGGGATTTCCTCGAGACGAGCAGTACTTC
13,TRBV12-3/TRBV12-4,TRBJ2-5,few,-,CASTQGRGETQYF,TGTGCCAGCACTCAGGGAAGGGGAGAGACCCAGTACTTC
14,TRBV7-8,TRBJ2-3,-,-,CASSFGVLRDTQYF,TGTGCCAGCAGCTTCGGGGTACTCCGGGATACGCAGTATTTT
14,TRBV12-3/TRBV12-4,TRBJ2-1,-,TRBD2,CASSTSGRYNEQFF,TGTGCCAGCAGTACTAGCGGGCGCTACAATGAGCAGTTCTTC
14,TRBV7-9,TRBJ2-7,few,-,CASSPTGISYEQYF,TGTGCCAGCAGTCCCACGGGAATCTCCTACGAGCAGTACTTC
13,TRBV5-1,TRBJ1-6,few,-,CASRDSFNSPLHF,TGCGCCAGCAGGGACAGTTTTAATTCACCCCTCCACTTT
12,TRBV3-1,TRBJ1-2,few,-,CASSSGNYGYTF,TGTGCCAGCAGTTCCGGGAACTATGGCTACACCTTC
17,TRBV9,TRBJ2-5,-,TRBD2,CASSVGTSGRAEETQYF,TGTGCCAGCAGCGTAGGGACTAGCGGGAGGGCCGAGGAGACCCAGTACTTC
16,TRBV19,TRBJ2-2,many,TRBD1,CASSPRGTGATGELFF,TGTGCCAGTAGTCCCAGGGGGACAGGGGCGACCGGGGAGCTGTTTTTT
13,TRBV4-1,TRBJ1-1,-,-,CASSPREVAEAFF,TGCGCCAGCAGCCCTAGGGAGGTGGCTGAAGCTTTCTTT
12,TRBV20-1,TRBJ2-1,-,TRBD2,CSAGGRNNEQFF,TGCAGTGCGGGCGGGAGGAACAATGAGCAGTTCTTC
16,TRBV15,TRBJ2-7,few,TRBD2,CATSRAGAGGSYEQYF,TGTGCCACCAGCAGAGCGGGAGCGGGGGGCTCCTACGAGCAGTACTTC
12,TRBV12-3/TRBV12-4,TRBJ1-1,many,-,CASSLLNTEAFF,TGTGCCAGCAGTTTGTTGAACACTGAAGCTTTCTTT
13,TRBV6-6,TRBJ2-2,few,TRBD1,CASTTGGSGELFF,TGTGCCAGCACTACAGGGGGCTCCGGGGAGCTGTTTTTT
17,TRBV6-2/TRBV6-3,TRBJ2-3,-,TRBD2,CASGGLAGGPGVDTQYF,TGTGCCAGCGGAGGGCTAGCGGGAGGACCCGGCGTGGATACGCAGTATTTT
17,TRBV7-9,TRBJ1-1,few,-,CASSSFGGHSINTEAFF,TGTGCCAGCAGCTCATTCGGTGGGCACAGTATTAACACTGAAGCTTTCTTT
15,TRBV24-1,TRBJ2-1,-,TRBD1,CATSDLGQGVDEQFF,TGTGCCACCAGTGATTTGGGACAGGGGGTCGATGAGCAGTTCTTC
13,TRBV7-6,TRBJ2-5,few,-,CASSLPAGETQYF,TGTGCCAGCAGCTTACCTGCGGGGGAGACCCAGTACTTC